This T cell receptor (beta chain) was retrieved from a study of blood T cell repertoires in COVID-19. Across the whole study: T cells, B-cell-depleted T cells, or PBMCs provided the cDNA or gDNA that served as material.

Trimming pared 4 bases from V and 5 bases from J, leaving 18 bases between. This CDR3 is 15 amino acids long. The germline V gene has CDR1 SGHNT and CDR2 YYREEE (reference sequence). Data came from immunoSEQ multiplex PCR; TCRdb stores just in-frame clones and leaves some out. The data hold approximately 300,000 clones, with about 89% observed a single time. This chain joins TRBV5-4 and TRBJ2-5; maybe TRBD1 (6 bases). The clonotype originates from a man aged 25 to 40 with acute or convalescent COVID-19. Sequencing was done on a sample of peripheral blood. The CDR3 reads CASSPLTGQGETQYF. The CDR3 DNA follows: TGTGCCAGCAGCCCTCTCACGGGCCAGGGGGAGACCCAGTACTTC.